These T cell receptor beta chains were read from a single sample in a study of blood T cell repertoires in COVID-19. Profiling relied on immunoSEQ multiplex PCR, and the TCRdb table lists in-frame clones only, not all of them. The data hold around 320,000 clones, with approximately 89% observed a single time. The specimen sequenced was peripheral blood. The receptors were gathered from a woman aged 25 to 39 who had recovered from COVID-19. CDR3s include the opening cysteine and the closing phenylalanine or tryptophan. D genes are given only for firm matches. Rows give clone size only sometimes, using once, few, many, or a class for an expanded clone.

clone size: .
V gene: TRBV19
J gene: TRBJ2-3
D gene: .
CDR3 protein: CASRWRERTDTQYF
CDR3 DNA: TGTGCCAGTAGATGGAGAGAGAGAACAGATACGCAGTATTTT

clone size: .
V gene: TRBV12-3/TRBV12-4
J gene: TRBJ2-7
D gene: .
CDR3 protein: CASSFEETYEQYF
CDR3 DNA: TGTGCCAGCAGTTTCGAGGAAACCTACGAGCAGTACTTC

clone size: .
V gene: TRBV19
J gene: TRBJ2-7
D gene: TRBD1
CDR3 protein: CASNPGQPSYEQYF
CDR3 DNA: TGTGCCAGCAATCCGGGACAGCCATCCTACGAGCAGTACTTC

clone size: .
V gene: TRBV27
J gene: TRBJ2-7
D gene: TRBD2
CDR3 protein: CASSRLGLELTYEQYF
CDR3 DNA: TGTGCCAGCAGCCGACTCGGACTAGAACTTACCTACGAGCAGTACTTC

clone size: .
V gene: TRBV13
J gene: TRBJ1-1
D gene: .
CDR3 protein: CASSLDWAGTEAFF
CDR3 DNA: TGTGCCAGCAGCTTAGATTGGGCGGGCACTGAAGCTTTCTTT

clone size: .
V gene: TRBV3-1/TRBV3-2
J gene: TRBJ1-2
D gene: .
CDR3 protein: CASSQAGTGANYGYTF
CDR3 DNA: TGTGCCAGCAGCCAGGCCGGGACGGGAGCTAACTATGGCTACACCTTC

clone size: few
V gene: TRBV6-2/TRBV6-3
J gene: TRBJ1-5
D gene: .
CDR3 protein: CASSLDTLRDQPQHF
CDR3 DNA: TGTGCCAGCAGTTTGGACACGCTTAGGGATCAGCCCCAGCATTTT

clone size: .
V gene: TRBV18
J gene: TRBJ1-1
D gene: .
CDR3 protein: CASSPPLTMNTEAFF
CDR3 DNA: TGTGCCAGCTCACCACCTTTAACTATGAACACTGAAGCTTTCTTT

clone size: .
V gene: TRBV5-1
J gene: TRBJ1-3
D gene: .
CDR3 protein: CASSHGQPGNTIYF
CDR3 DNA: TGCGCCAGCAGCCACGGACAGCCTGGAAACACCATATATTTT

clone size: .
V gene: TRBV11-2
J gene: TRBJ2-2
D gene: TRBD1
CDR3 protein: CASSWDRSTGELFF
CDR3 DNA: TGTGCCAGCAGTTGGGACAGATCCACCGGGGAGCTGTTTTTT

clone size: .
V gene: TRBV5-1
J gene: TRBJ2-1
D gene: TRBD2
CDR3 protein: CASSLVLAGGLDEQFF
CDR3 DNA: TGCGCCAGCAGCTTGGTGCTAGCGGGGGGGCTTGATGAGCAGTTCTTC

clone size: .
V gene: TRBV5-1
J gene: TRBJ2-2
D gene: .
CDR3 protein: CASTRGVGGLDPGELFF
CDR3 DNA: TGCGCCAGCACCAGGGGGGTCGGCGGATTAGACCCCGGGGAGCTGTTTTTT

clone size: once
V gene: TRBV5-5
J gene: TRBJ2-1
D gene: TRBD1
CDR3 protein: CASSFGDRGRYDEQFF
CDR3 DNA: TGTGCCAGCAGCTTTGGTGACAGGGGGCGATACGATGAGCAGTTCTTC

clone size: .
V gene: TRBV7-3
J gene: TRBJ2-1
D gene: .
CDR3 protein: CASSHGTAEYNEQFF
CDR3 DNA: TGTGCCAGCAGCCACGGTACAGCGGAATACAATGAGCAGTTCTTC

clone size: .
V gene: TRBV30
J gene: TRBJ2-7
D gene: TRBD1
CDR3 protein: CAWSATGVNEQYF
CDR3 DNA: TGTGCCTGGAGTGCGACAGGGGTCAACGAGCAGTACTTC

clone size: few
V gene: TRBV27
J gene: TRBJ2-2
D gene: TRBD2
CDR3 protein: CASQYGGLKTGELFF
CDR3 DNA: TGTGCCAGCCAGTACGGGGGGTTAAAGACCGGGGAGCTGTTTTTT

clone size: once
V gene: TRBV6-4
J gene: TRBJ1-6
D gene: TRBD1
CDR3 protein: CASSDGDRVISYNSPLHF
CDR3 DNA: TGTGCCAGCAGTGACGGGGACAGGGTAATTTCCTATAATTCACCCCTCCACTTT

clone size: .
V gene: TRBV11-2
J gene: TRBJ2-2
D gene: .
CDR3 protein: CASSLGWGPETNTGELFF
CDR3 DNA: TGTGCCAGCAGCTTAGGGTGGGGGCCTGAAACGAACACCGGGGAGCTGTTTTTT

clone size: few
V gene: TRBV19
J gene: TRBJ2-4
D gene: TRBD2
CDR3 protein: CASSWGTSGNIQYF
CDR3 DNA: TGTGCCAGTAGTTGGGGGACTAGCGGGAACATTCAGTACTTC

clone size: .
V gene: TRBV9
J gene: TRBJ2-2
D gene: .
CDR3 protein: CASSVDGGGTGELFF
CDR3 DNA: TGTGCCAGCAGCGTAGACGGGGGTGGGACCGGGGAGCTGTTTTTT

clone size: .
V gene: TRBV15
J gene: TRBJ1-1
D gene: .
CDR3 protein: CATSRGRSMGAGNTEAFF
CDR3 DNA: TGTGCCACCAGCAGGGGCCGGTCGATGGGGGCCGGGAACACTGAAGCTTTCTTT

clone size: .
V gene: TRBV5-1
J gene: TRBJ1-6
D gene: .
CDR3 protein: CASSLFSDSPLHF
CDR3 DNA: TGCGCCAGCAGCTTGTTCTCCGATTCACCCCTCCACTTT

clone size: .
V gene: TRBV19
J gene: TRBJ1-4
D gene: TRBD1
CDR3 protein: CASSITGQGNEKLFF
CDR3 DNA: TGTGCCAGTAGTATTACGGGACAGGGGAATGAAAAACTGTTTTTT

clone size: .
V gene: TRBV27
J gene: TRBJ2-7
D gene: .
CDR3 protein: CASKGRGESEQYF
CDR3 DNA: TGTGCCAGCAAGGGCAGGGGAGAATCCGAGCAGTACTTC

clone size: .
V gene: TRBV6-5
J gene: TRBJ1-5
D gene: .
CDR3 protein: CASRAIGNQPQHF
CDR3 DNA: TGTGCCAGCAGAGCGATCGGCAATCAGCCCCAGCATTTT

clone size: .
V gene: TRBV27
J gene: TRBJ1-5
D gene: .
CDR3 protein: CASSLSAGVSNQPQHF
CDR3 DNA: TGTGCCAGCAGTTTATCGGCGGGTGTAAGCAATCAGCCCCAGCATTTT

clone size: .
V gene: TRBV7-9
J gene: TRBJ1-2
D gene: .
CDR3 protein: CASSPSGGRIYGYTF
CDR3 DNA: TGTGCCAGCAGCCCTTCCGGAGGGCGAATCTATGGCTACACCTTC

clone size: few
V gene: TRBV24-1
J gene: TRBJ2-2
D gene: .
CDR3 protein: CATSDVGGNTGELFF
CDR3 DNA: TGTGCCACCAGTGATGTAGGGGGTAACACCGGGGAGCTGTTTTTT

clone size: .
V gene: TRBV5-1
J gene: TRBJ1-2
D gene: .
CDR3 protein: CASSFPGPNYGYTF
CDR3 DNA: TGCGCCAGCAGCTTTCCAGGGCCTAACTATGGCTACACCTTC

clone size: .
V gene: TRBV14
J gene: TRBJ2-2
D gene: TRBD1
CDR3 protein: CASSQDFRTGTTGELFF
CDR3 DNA: TGTGCCAGCAGCCAAGATTTCCGGACAGGGACCACCGGGGAGCTGTTTTTT

clone size: .
V gene: TRBV18
J gene: TRBJ1-1
D gene: .
CDR3 protein: CASSPSGDTEAFF
CDR3 DNA: TGTGCCAGCTCACCTTCAGGGGACACTGAAGCTTTCTTT

clone size: .
V gene: TRBV2
J gene: TRBJ1-2
D gene: .
CDR3 protein: CASRKERLGGAGGYTF
CDR3 DNA: TGTGCCAGCAGGAAGGAGAGGTTGGGAGGGGCTGGTGGCTACACCTTC

clone size: .
V gene: TRBV18
J gene: TRBJ2-7
D gene: TRBD1
CDR3 protein: CASSRTGGGEQYF
CDR3 DNA: TGTGCCAGCTCTAGGACAGGGGGCGGCGAGCAGTACTTC

clone size: .
V gene: TRBV7-2
J gene: TRBJ2-7
D gene: TRBD2
CDR3 protein: CASSSPGLAYEQYF
CDR3 DNA: TGTGCCAGCAGCTCGCCGGGACTAGCTTACGAGCAGTACTTC

clone size: .
V gene: TRBV27
J gene: TRBJ2-1
D gene: TRBD2
CDR3 protein: CASSLPSGERNEQFF
CDR3 DNA: TGTGCCAGCAGTCTCCCTAGCGGGGAAAGAAATGAGCAGTTCTTC

clone size: .
V gene: TRBV5-1
J gene: TRBJ1-4
D gene: TRBD1
CDR3 protein: CASSVYRGTNEKLFF
CDR3 DNA: TGCGCCAGCAGCGTGTACAGGGGAACTAATGAAAAACTGTTTTTT

clone size: once
V gene: TRBV4-1
J gene: TRBJ2-5
D gene: .
CDR3 protein: CASSQDPVRAGTQYF
CDR3 DNA: TGCGCCAGCAGCCAGGATCCTGTCCGGGCGGGGACCCAGTACTTC

clone size: .
V gene: TRBV5-4
J gene: TRBJ1-3
D gene: TRBD1
CDR3 protein: CASSSGQGVGNTIYF
CDR3 DNA: TGTGCCAGCAGCTCCGGACAGGGGGTCGGAAACACCATATATTTT

clone size: once
V gene: TRBV7-2
J gene: TRBJ1-2
D gene: TRBD1
CDR3 protein: CASSLDGTGASGYTF
CDR3 DNA: TGTGCCAGCAGCTTAGACGGAACAGGGGCTTCTGGCTACACCTTC

clone size: .
V gene: TRBV11-2
J gene: TRBJ1-4
D gene: .
CDR3 protein: CASSHVGLGEKLFF
CDR3 DNA: TGTGCCAGCAGCCACGTGGGGCTCGGTGAAAAACTGTTTTTT

clone size: once
V gene: TRBV18
J gene: TRBJ1-5
D gene: TRBD1
CDR3 protein: CASSPGTGADQPQHF
CDR3 DNA: TGTGCCAGCTCTCCCGGGACAGGGGCTGATCAGCCCCAGCATTTT

clone size: few
V gene: TRBV24-1
J gene: TRBJ2-2
D gene: TRBD1
CDR3 protein: CATSDPGQGTGELFF
CDR3 DNA: TGTGCCACCAGTGACCCGGGACAGGGCACCGGGGAGCTGTTTTTT

clone size: .
V gene: TRBV5-6
J gene: TRBJ1-1
D gene: .
CDR3 protein: CASSLPLMNTEAFF
CDR3 DNA: TGTGCCAGCAGCTTGCCTCTTATGAACACTGAAGCTTTCTTT

clone size: .
V gene: TRBV24-1
J gene: TRBJ2-7
D gene: TRBD2
CDR3 protein: CATSDSRAGAEEQYF
CDR3 DNA: TGTGCCACCAGTGATTCGCGAGCGGGGGCAGAAGAGCAGTACTTC

clone size: .
V gene: TRBV14
J gene: TRBJ2-1
D gene: .
CDR3 protein: CASSAGTEQFF
CDR3 DNA: TGTGCCAGCAGTGCGGGGACTGAGCAGTTCTTC

clone size: .
V gene: TRBV5-1
J gene: TRBJ1-3
D gene: .
CDR3 protein: CASSAASSGNTIYF
CDR3 DNA: TGCGCCAGCAGTGCTGCCAGCTCTGGAAACACCATATATTTT

clone size: .
V gene: TRBV7-9
J gene: TRBJ1-3
D gene: .
CDR3 protein: CASSLFFSQGSGNTIYF
CDR3 DNA: TGTGCCAGCAGCTTATTCTTCTCACAGGGCTCTGGAAACACCATATATTTT

clone size: .
V gene: TRBV7-2
J gene: TRBJ1-3
D gene: .
CDR3 protein: CASSFTPSSGNTIYF
CDR3 DNA: TGTGCCAGCAGCTTTACGCCCAGCTCTGGAAACACCATATATTTT

clone size: .
V gene: TRBV7-2
J gene: TRBJ2-3
D gene: .
CDR3 protein: CASSLWAGNPTDTQYF
CDR3 DNA: TGTGCCAGCAGCTTGTGGGCGGGGAACCCCACAGATACGCAGTATTTT

clone size: .
V gene: TRBV5-1
J gene: TRBJ2-1
D gene: TRBD1
CDR3 protein: CASSLGTAFYNEQFF
CDR3 DNA: TGCGCCAGCAGCTTAGGGACAGCTTTCTACAATGAGCAGTTCTTC

clone size: once
V gene: TRBV19
J gene: TRBJ2-1
D gene: TRBD1
CDR3 protein: CASSIDLQGARYNEQFF
CDR3 DNA: TGTGCCAGTAGTATAGACCTACAGGGGGCGCGGTACAATGAGCAGTTCTTC

clone size: .
V gene: TRBV28
J gene: TRBJ1-5
D gene: TRBD1
CDR3 protein: CAGGKMGQGAQPQHF
CDR3 DNA: TGTGCCGGAGGAAAAATGGGACAGGGTGCTCAGCCCCAGCATTTT

clone size: .
V gene: TRBV7-2
J gene: TRBJ2-2
D gene: TRBD2
CDR3 protein: CASSLGRGDSGELFF
CDR3 DNA: TGTGCCAGCAGCTTAGGGCGGGGGGACTCCGGGGAGCTGTTTTTT

clone size: .
V gene: TRBV30
J gene: TRBJ1-1
D gene: .
CDR3 protein: CAWEAVGGTEAFF
CDR3 DNA: TGTGCCTGGGAAGCGGTAGGGGGCACTGAAGCTTTCTTT

clone size: once
V gene: TRBV9
J gene: TRBJ1-5
D gene: .
CDR3 protein: CASSAQGNSNQPQHF
CDR3 DNA: TGTGCCAGCAGCGCCCAGGGGAACAGCAATCAGCCCCAGCATTTT

clone size: .
V gene: TRBV7-6
J gene: TRBJ2-7
D gene: .
CDR3 protein: CASSLGGVTYEQYF
CDR3 DNA: TGTGCCAGCAGCTTAGGGGGAGTAACCTACGAGCAGTACTTC

clone size: .
V gene: TRBV19
J gene: TRBJ1-1
D gene: TRBD1
CDR3 protein: CATRGTASMNTEAFF
CDR3 DNA: TGTGCCACTAGAGGGACAGCGTCCATGAACACTGAAGCTTTCTTT

clone size: .
V gene: TRBV28
J gene: TRBJ1-4
D gene: .
CDR3 protein: CASRDPFGGEKLFF
CDR3 DNA: TGTGCCAGCAGAGACCCCTTCGGGGGTGAAAAACTGTTTTTT

clone size: .
V gene: TRBV24-1
J gene: TRBJ2-2
D gene: TRBD2
CDR3 protein: CATSDLNRAGDNTGELFF
CDR3 DNA: TGTGCCACCAGTGATTTGAATCGGGCGGGGGACAACACCGGGGAGCTGTTTTTT